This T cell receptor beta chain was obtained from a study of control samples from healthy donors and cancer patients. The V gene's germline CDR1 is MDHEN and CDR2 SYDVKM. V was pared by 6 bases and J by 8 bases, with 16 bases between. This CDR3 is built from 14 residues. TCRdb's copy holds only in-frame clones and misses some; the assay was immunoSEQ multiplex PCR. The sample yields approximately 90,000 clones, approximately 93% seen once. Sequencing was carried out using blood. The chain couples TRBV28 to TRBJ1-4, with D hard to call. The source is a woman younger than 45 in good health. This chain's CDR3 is CASSGSGLSEKLFF. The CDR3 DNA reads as TGTGCCAGCAGCGGGTCCGGCCTATCGGAAAAACTGTTTTTT.